Sequencing of this T cell receptor (beta chain) was carried out in a study of T cell changes during pregnancy in multiple sclerosis. The germline V gene has CDR1 MNHEY and CDR2 SMNVEV (reference sequence). The V end lost 10 bases, the J end lost 5 bases, and 20 bases lay between the germline ends. This CDR3 is 14 amino acids long. The method was immunoSEQ multiplex PCR; TCRdb's version includes in-frame clones alone and lacks a portion of them. The sample carries tens of thousands of clones, over 85% recorded once. This clone came up once. This clonotype was sampled from a female donor with multiple sclerosis, enrolled in a pregnancy study. The chain links TRBV27 to TRBJ1-1; maybe TRBD1 (6 bases). The material sequenced was CD4+ T cells from peripheral blood mononuclear cells, taken before pregnancy. Written as DNA, the CDR3 is TGTGCCACCACCCGGGGGGGGCTCGGGACTGAAGCTTTCTTT. Translating gives CATTRGGLGTEAFF.